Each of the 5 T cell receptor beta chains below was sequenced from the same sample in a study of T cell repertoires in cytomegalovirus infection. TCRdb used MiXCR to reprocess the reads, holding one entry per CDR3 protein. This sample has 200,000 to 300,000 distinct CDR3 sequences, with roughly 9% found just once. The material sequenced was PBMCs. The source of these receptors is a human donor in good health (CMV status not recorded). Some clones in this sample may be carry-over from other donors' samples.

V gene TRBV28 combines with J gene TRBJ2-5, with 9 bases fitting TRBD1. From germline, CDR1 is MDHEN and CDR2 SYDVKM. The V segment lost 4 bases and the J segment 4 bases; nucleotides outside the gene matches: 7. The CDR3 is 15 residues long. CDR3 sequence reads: CASSSNRGLGETQYF. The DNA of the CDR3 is TGTGCCAGCAGTTCCAACAGGGGGCTAGGAGAGACCCAGTACTTC.

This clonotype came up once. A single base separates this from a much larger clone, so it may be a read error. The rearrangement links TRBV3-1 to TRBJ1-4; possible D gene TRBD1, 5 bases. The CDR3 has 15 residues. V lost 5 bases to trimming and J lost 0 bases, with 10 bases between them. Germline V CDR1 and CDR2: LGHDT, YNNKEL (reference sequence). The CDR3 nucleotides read TGTGCCAGCAGCGCGGGACGGTCAACTAATGAAAAACTGTTTTTT. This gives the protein CASSAGRSTNEKLFF.

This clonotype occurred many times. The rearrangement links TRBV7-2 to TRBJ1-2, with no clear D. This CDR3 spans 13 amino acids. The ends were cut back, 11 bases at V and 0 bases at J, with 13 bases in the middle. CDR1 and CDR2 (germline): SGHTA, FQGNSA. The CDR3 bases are TGTGCCTGCCGAGGGCCTACTAACTATGGCTACACCTTC. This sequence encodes CACRGPTNYGYTF.

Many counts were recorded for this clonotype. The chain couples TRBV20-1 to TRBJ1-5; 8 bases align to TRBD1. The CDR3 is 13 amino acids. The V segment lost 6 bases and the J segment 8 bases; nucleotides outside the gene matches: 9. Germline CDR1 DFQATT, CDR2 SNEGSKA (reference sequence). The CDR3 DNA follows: TGCAGTGCCCCGACAGGGGCGTCGGAGCCCCAGCATTTT. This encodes CSAPTGASEPQHF.

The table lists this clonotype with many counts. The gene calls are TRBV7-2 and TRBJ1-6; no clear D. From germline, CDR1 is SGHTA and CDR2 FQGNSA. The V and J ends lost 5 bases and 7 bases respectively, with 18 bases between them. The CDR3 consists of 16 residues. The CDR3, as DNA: TGTGCCAGCAGCCCCGAAGTCCATTCGACAAATTCACCCCTCCACTTT. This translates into CASSPEVHSTNSPLHF.